Presented here are 9 T cell receptor beta chains from one specimen sequenced in a study of T-cell memory formation after mild COVID-19. Each CDR3 protein gets one entry after TCRdb re-called the 5' RACE reads with MiXCR. This table has under 300,000 distinct CDR3 sequences, roughly 18% appearing once. The sample comprised PBMCs or a T cell subset sorted from them (not recorded which). The receptors derive from a man younger than 35 who had mild COVID-19 (a few samples of this study predate the infection). Cell type and time point are not known.

This chain connects TRBV25-1 to TRBJ1-2; TRBD1 might be the D (6 bases). The CDR3 is 13 residues long. Trimming took off 10 bases at V and 4 bases at J, with 16 bases between the two ends. The germline V gene has CDR1 MGHDK and CDR2 SYGVNS. CDR3 protein: CATKDSVGYGYTF. CDR3 in DNA: TGTGCCACCAAGGACAGCGTCGGCTATGGCTACACCTTC.

This clonotype came up a few times. The V and J genes are TRBV4-1 and TRBJ1-6; TRBD1 matches at 8 bases. CDR3 size: 18 residues. Germline V gene sequence: CDR1 MGHRA, CDR2 YSYEKL. Trimming cost V 0 bases and J 7 bases; bases outside gene matches: 11. The CDR3 nucleotides read TGCGCCAGCAGCCAAGAGCTGGGGGCAGGGGGCTTCAATTCACCCCTCCACTTT. Protein product: CASSQELGAGGFNSPLHF.

The chain recombines TRBV5-4 with TRBJ1-2; TRBD1 agrees at 8 bases. J was trimmed by 6 bases and V by 0 bases; bases with no gene match: 7. The CDR3 is made up of 15 amino acids. Per germline, CDR1 SGHNT and CDR2 YYREEE (reference sequence). For the CDR3, the DNA is TGTGCCAGCAGCTTGGAATCCAGGGGGCGAAATGGCTACACCTTC. Its protein is CASSLESRGRNGYTF.

This clonotype was picked up a small number of times. The V gene is TRBV12-3 or TRBV12-4, the J gene TRBJ1-6, with 9 bases identical to TRBD1. The CDR3 contains 15 residues. The junction had 11 bases not matched to a gene; V was cut back by 6 bases and J by 11 bases. CDR3 bases: TGTGCCAGCAGCCCAAACAGGGGGCGAGTCACACCCCTCCACTTT. The encoded protein is CASSPNRGRVTPLHF.

The DNA for the CDR3 is TGTGCCAGCAGCGACCGACAGGTGCTTAATGAAAAACTGTTTTTT. Protein sequence: CASSDRQVLNEKLFF. The chain has TRBV5-4 and TRBJ1-4; D may be TRBD1 (6 bases). CDR3 length: 15 amino acids. Trimming left V 4 bases short and J 4 bases short, with 14 bases between. CDR1 SGHNT and CDR2 YYREEE come from the germline V gene (reference sequence).

This clonotype was detected a few times. The chain combines TRBV5-1 with TRBJ2-5; D is perhaps TRBD2 (5 bases). Germline values: CDR1 SGHRS, CDR2 YFSETQ. CDR3 length equals 13 residues. With 2 bases removed from V and 5 bases from J, the gap between germline ends came to 10 bases. The CDR3 DNA is TGCGCCAGCAGCTTCGAGGGCGCGGAGACCCAGTACTTC. Translated: CASSFEGAETQYF.

This clonotype occurred a few times. The CDR3 nucleotides are TGTGCCAGCAGCTTAACTTCGGCGGCTCTAGTCACCGGGGAGCTGTTTTTT. It encodes CASSLTSAALVTGELFF. The chain couples TRBV7-3 to TRBJ2-2; no firm D call. Germline assignment: CDR1 SGHTA and CDR2 FQGTGA. Trimming took off 0 bases at V and 4 bases at J, with 15 bases between the two ends. The CDR3 totals 17 residues.

This clonotype was found a few times. The J gene is TRBJ2-2, the V gene TRBV7-3, with 11 bases lining up with TRBD2. The germline V gene encodes CDR1 SGHTA and CDR2 FQGTGA. There are 18 residues in the CDR3. V shed 2 bases, J shed 0 bases, and the junction held 5 bases outside the gene matches. The CDR3 coding sequence is TGTGCCAGCAGCTTATCTCTAGCGGGGGGAGCGAACACCGGGGAGCTGTTTTTT. Protein sequence: CASSLSLAGGANTGELFF.

This sequence joins TRBV3-1 and TRBJ2-3; 13 nucleotides line up with TRBD2. Germline V gives CDR1 LGHDT, CDR2 YNNKEL (reference sequence). J was trimmed by 4 bases and V by 0 bases; bases with no gene match: 7. This CDR3 is built from 18 residues. CDR3 protein: CASSQDRPTSGGPDTQYF. CDR3 nucleotide sequence: TGTGCCAGCAGCCAAGATCGCCCGACTAGCGGGGGGCCAGATACGCAGTATTTT.